This entry lists 3 T cell receptor beta chains sequenced from one sample in a study of Tregs in tolerant kidney transplant recipients. The nonmyeloablative bone marrow transplants came from related graft donors, with transient mixed chimerism. Libraries were prepared by immunoSEQ multiplex PCR; TCRdb keeps only in-frame clonotypes and omits some of them. In all, the sample yields about 6,300 clones. The sequenced sample was CD4+ T cells from blood (PBMCs), obtained 6 months after the transplant. The source of these receptors is a human patient who received a combined kidney and bone marrow transplant. A subset of T cells may come from the graft donor.

A word on this clone: The read ends 3 residues before the CDR3 terminus; that terminus is restored from the germline J gene. The chain is built from TRBV20-1 and TRBJ2-1; 7 bases match TRBD1. The trim removed 4 bases at V and 7 bases at J, leaving 13 bases unmatched. The CDR3 has 15 residues. Germline V gives CDR1 DFQATT, CDR2 SNEGSKA (reference sequence). CDR3 residues: CSATTQGRLRNEQFF. The DNA read from the CDR3 is TGCAGTGCTACTACACAGGGGCGGTTGAGGAATGAG.

Its frequency marks this clone as medium-sized (0.01 to 0.1%). The read falls 3 residues short of the CDR3 end, and the missing part is taken from the germline J gene. This rearrangement joins TRBV2 to TRBJ2-6; a weak D match, TRBD2 (5 bases). Germline CDR1 and CDR2: SNHLY and FYNNEI. CDR3 length: 13 residues. Trimming pared 9 bases from V and 4 bases from J, leaving 10 bases between. The CDR3 DNA, read in part, is TGTGCCAGGAGGGCGTCGGGGGCCAACGTC. This encodes CARRASGANV. The complete CDR3 sequence is CARRASGANVLTF.

As for this clone: Read data end 3 residues before the CDR3 end; the end is taken from the germline J gene. The rearrangement uses TRBV29-1 and TRBJ2-2; 11 positions match TRBD1. In germline, CDR1 is SQVTM, CDR2 ANQGSEA. The V and J ends lost 4 bases and 7 bases, in that order; junction bases with no gene match: 5. The CDR3 length is 14 residues. The CDR3 loop reads CSVADRGRDGELFF. The CDR3 DNA, read in part, is TGCAGCGTTGCGGACAGGGGGCGAGACGGGGAG.